Each of the 20 T cell receptor beta chains below was sequenced from the same sample in a study of molecular identifiers for immune sequencing clone quantification. MiXCR, applied by TCRdb to the PCR reads, yields one record per CDR3 protein. The table shows a few hundred thousand distinct CDR3 sequences, with roughly 24% occurring only once. The sample taken for sequencing was naive CD8+ T cells from blood, with Jurkat cell RNA spiked in. Sample subset: FACS-sorted CD8+CD4-CCR7+CD45RA+ naive T cells. The receptors stem from a human donor in good health. Some libraries in this study had Jurkat cell RNA spiked in.

As for this clonotype: Since a much larger clone is just one base distant, this may be a read error. Here the CDR3 omits its conserved ending phenylalanine or tryptophan, so a read error is the likely source. V gene TRBV5-6 combines with J gene TRBJ1-5; the match to TRBD1 covers 9 bases. The CDR3 totals 15 residues. Germline lookup yields CDR1 SGHDT and CDR2 YYEEEE. V shed 4 bases, J shed 2 bases, and the junction held 4 bases outside the gene matches. The CDR3 coding sequence is TGTGCCAGCAGCGCGGGACAGGGAGGCAATCAGCCCCAGCATCTT. This translates into CASSAGQGGNQPQHL.

This clonotype appeared many times. The chain has TRBV29-1 and TRBJ2-5; D is possibly TRBD1 (6 bases). V was clipped by 3 bases and J by 1 base, with 15 bases between them. Germline V gene lookup returns CDR1 SQVTM and CDR2 ANQGSEA. The CDR3 has 15 amino acids. CDR3 bases: TGCAGCGTTGACCCTCAGGGACAACTCCAAGAGACCCAGTACTTC. It translates to CSVDPQGQLQETQYF.

Concerning this clonotype itself: This could be a read error, since a much larger clone is one nucleotide away. The rearrangement links TRBV29-1 to TRBJ2-2; no firm D call. Germline V gene sequence: CDR1 SQVTM, CDR2 ANQGSEA. The CDR3 extends over 14 amino acids. V was cut by 1 base and J by 0 bases, with 6 bases left in between. The CDR3 DNA sequence: TGCAGCGTTGAAGCGACACCGAACACCGGGGAGCTGTTTTTT. Protein product: CSVEATPNTGELFF.

This chain joins TRBV6-2 or TRBV6-3 and TRBJ1-2; no clear D. This CDR3 comprises 11 residues. Germline assignment: CDR1 MNHEY and CDR2 SVGEGT. Trimming took 6 bases from V and 4 from J, leaving 6 bases between them. As DNA, the CDR3 is TGTGCCAGCAGGTTATTCTATGGCTACACCTTC. It codes for CASRLFYGYTF.

This clonotype showed up just a few times. CDR3 protein: CASSPSGKKADTQYF. Here the CDR3 DNA reads TGTGCCAGCAGCCCCAGCGGGAAAAAAGCAGATACGCAGTATTTT. V and J are TRBV27 and TRBJ2-3; the match to TRBD2 covers 7 bases. With 6 bases clipped from V and 4 bases from J, the junction kept 10 bases outside the gene matches. The germline gives CDR1 MNHEY, CDR2 SMNVEV (reference sequence). The CDR3 covers 15 residues.

Ten or more counts support this clonotype. This chain connects TRBV7-6 to TRBJ1-1, with D unclear. The ends were cut back, 1 base at V and 7 bases at J, with 10 bases in the middle. The CDR3 sequence is 13 residues long. Per the germline V gene, CDR1 is SGHVS and CDR2 is FNYEAQ. CDR3 loop: CASSLGGINEAFF. The CDR3, as DNA: TGTGCCAGCAGCTTAGGAGGGATTAATGAAGCTTTCTTT.

CDR3 DNA sequence: TGTGCCAGCAGTTACCTCTTCGGGCTCTACACAGATACGCAGTATTTT. Its translation: CASSYLFGLYTDTQYF. This chain connects TRBV27 to TRBJ2-3; D gene ambiguous. Germline values: CDR1 MNHEY, CDR2 SMNVEV (reference sequence). The CDR3 consists of 16 residues. The V end lost 4 bases, the J end lost 2 bases, and 16 bases lay between the germline ends.

This clonotype was seen ten or more times. The CDR3 here is CASSLYGANVLTF. CDR3 nucleotide sequence: TGTGCCAGCAGTTTATATGGGGCCAACGTCCTGACTTTC. V usage is TRBV28 and J usage is TRBJ2-6; no definite D call. Trimming cost V 1 base and J 3 bases, with 1 base left between them. Germline V gene sequence: CDR1 MDHEN, CDR2 SYDVKM. The CDR3 is 13 amino acids.

Details on this clonotype: The junction and the germline gene differ at one end; a read error may be behind it. The rearrangement links TRBV6-2 or TRBV6-3 to TRBJ2-3; D perhaps matches TRBD2 (6 bases). Germline V gene sequence: CDR1 MNHEY, CDR2 SVGEGT. The CDR3 loop spans 14 amino acids. This chain's CDR3 is CASGGTANTETQYF. CDR3 bases: TGTGCCAGCGGCGGGACGGCGAACACAGAAACGCAGTATTTT.

This clonotype occurred a few times. The rearrangement links TRBV27 to TRBJ1-5; D is perhaps TRBD1 (5 bases). Trimming pared 6 bases from V and 2 bases from J, leaving 17 bases between. This CDR3 has 16 amino acids. Looked up from germline, CDR1 is MNHEY and CDR2 is SMNVEV (reference sequence). The chain's CDR3 is CASSQMGVGGNQPQHF. The DNA of the CDR3 is TGTGCCAGCAGCCAGATGGGGGTCGGGGGCAATCAGCCCCAGCATTTT.

The chain is built from TRBV6-2 or TRBV6-3 and TRBJ1-5; 8 bases agree with TRBD1. Unmatched junction bases numbered 6, after V lost 8 bases and J lost 6 bases. CDR1 and CDR2 (germline): MNHEY, SVGEGT. The CDR3 length is 13 residues. CDR3 amino acids: CASPTGVGQPQHF. The CDR3 region has the DNA TGTGCCAGCCCGACAGGGGTGGGTCAGCCCCAGCATTTT.

This clonotype was observed many times. The genes are TRBV5-6 and TRBJ1-2; possibly TRBD1 for D (6 bases). The ends were cut back, 2 bases at V and 4 bases at J, with 21 bases in the middle. The germline gives CDR1 SGHDT, CDR2 YYEEEE. The CDR3 is 17 residues long. CDR3: CASSFSYGTTSTYGYTF. The CDR3 coding sequence is TGTGCCAGCAGCTTTTCCTACGGGACAACGAGTACCTATGGCTACACCTTC.

The rearrangement uses TRBV4-1 and TRBJ2-7, with D perhaps matching TRBD2 (6 bases). The CDR3 consists of 16 residues. Trimming cost V 2 bases and J 3 bases, with 17 bases left between them. CDR1 is MGHRA, CDR2 YSYEKL, per germline. CDR3 region: CASSQLVGTSYYEQYF. The CDR3 DNA sequence: TGCGCCAGCAGCCAACTGGTCGGGACTTCCTACTACGAGCAGTACTTC.

This clonotype was detected ten times or more. This chain joins TRBV13 and TRBJ2-2; D may be TRBD1 (6 bases). The ends were cut back, 5 bases at V and 5 bases at J, with 12 bases in the middle. Germline V CDR1 and CDR2: PRHDT, FYEKMQ (reference sequence). This CDR3 has 14 residues. The CDR3 region has the DNA TGTGCCAGCAGCGAGACAGGAAAGACCGGGGAGCTGTTTTTT. Translation: CASSETGKTGELFF.

This chain links TRBV3-1 with TRBJ2-3; the match to TRBD2 covers 11 bases. In germline, CDR1 is LGHDT, CDR2 YNNKEL (reference sequence). This CDR3 is built from 17 residues. The V and J ends lost 5 bases and 2 bases, in that order; junction bases with no gene match: 9. CDR3 loop: CASSAQPGLADTDTQYF. The CDR3 DNA reads as TGTGCCAGCAGCGCCCAACCGGGACTAGCGGACACAGATACGCAGTATTTT.

For this clonotype: This clone may be a read error of a much larger clone one base away. The V gene is TRBV5-1, the J gene TRBJ1-3; D is unclear. CDR3 size: 13 residues. The germline V gene has CDR1 SGHRS and CDR2 YFSETQ. The CDR3 region is CASSLGTGNIIYF. The CDR3 coding sequence is TGCGCCAGCAGCTTGGGGACTGGAAACATCATATATTTT.

This clonotype appeared a few times. This chain connects TRBV4-1 to TRBJ2-3; D may be TRBD1 or TRBD2 (5 bases each). V was shortened by 0 bases and J by 5 bases, with 9 bases between the two germline ends. This CDR3 contains 14 residues. Germline V gene lookup returns CDR1 MGHRA and CDR2 YSYEKL. The CDR3 loop is CASSQDLGEDTQYF. CDR3 nucleotide sequence: TGCGCCAGCAGCCAAGATTTGGGGGAAGATACGCAGTATTTT.

In the case of this clonotype: One end of the junction does not line up with germline, which may come from a read error. The V call is TRBV7-9, the J call TRBJ2-7; D may correspond to TRBD1 or TRBD2 (5 bases each). The germline V gene has CDR1 SEHNR and CDR2 FQNEAQ (reference sequence). This CDR3 has 14 residues. In nucleotides, the CDR3 is TGTGCCCGCAGCTTAGAGGGGAGCTCCTACGAGCAGTACTTC. It specifies CARSLEGSSYEQYF.

V is TRBV12-3 or TRBV12-4 and J is TRBJ1-4; D unresolved. The CDR3 loop spans 13 amino acids. Deletions cut 3 bases from V and 4 bases from J, with 6 bases between. CDR3 DNA: TGTGCCAGCAGTTTCGGCCATAATGAAAAACTGTTTTTT. This translates into CASSFGHNEKLFF.

This clonotype has at least ten counts. The chain employs TRBV5-1 and TRBJ2-3, with D perhaps matching TRBD1 (6 bases). The V gene's germline CDR1 is SGHRS and CDR2 YFSETQ. This CDR3 region has 16 residues. V dropped 0 bases and J dropped 1 base, with 12 bases sitting between them. The CDR3 sequence is CASSLEQGPGTDTQYF. CDR3 sequence (DNA): TGCGCCAGCAGCTTGGAGCAGGGGCCGGGCACAGATACGCAGTATTTT.